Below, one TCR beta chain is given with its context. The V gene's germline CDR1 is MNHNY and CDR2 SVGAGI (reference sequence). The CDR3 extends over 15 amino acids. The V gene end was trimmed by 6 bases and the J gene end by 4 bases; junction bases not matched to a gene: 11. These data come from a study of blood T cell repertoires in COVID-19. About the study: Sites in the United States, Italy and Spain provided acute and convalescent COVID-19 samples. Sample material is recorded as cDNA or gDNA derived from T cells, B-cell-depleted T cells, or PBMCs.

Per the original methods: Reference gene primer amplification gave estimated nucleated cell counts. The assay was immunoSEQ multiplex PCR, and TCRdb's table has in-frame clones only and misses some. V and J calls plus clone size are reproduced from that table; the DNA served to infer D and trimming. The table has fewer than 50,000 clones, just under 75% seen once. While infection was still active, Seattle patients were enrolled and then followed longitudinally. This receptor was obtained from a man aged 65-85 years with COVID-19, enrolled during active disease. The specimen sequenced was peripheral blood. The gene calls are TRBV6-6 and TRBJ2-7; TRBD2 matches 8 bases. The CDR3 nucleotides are TGTGCCAGCAGACCTCCCGGGACGGGAGGGTACGAGCAGTACTTC. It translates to CASRPPGTGGYEQYF.